What follows are 5 T cell receptor beta chains derived from one specimen sequenced in a study of post-analysis software for immune sequencing data. Study-wide findings and caveats: With TRBV5-6, TRBV5-1 and TRBV20-1 included, about five TRBV segments were more frequent in patients than in controls.

The antigens of these receptors remain unknown. TCR beta libraries were prepared from cDNA with unique molecular identifiers. Via MiXCR, TCRdb re-called the PCR reads, giving one row per CDR3 protein. There are 250,000 to 300,000 distinct CDR3 sequences in the sample; about 38% occur only once, and 4% to 6% lies in the top ten. The sequencing sample was made of blood. Receptors were obtained from a girl aged 5-17 years with multiple sclerosis.

Many counts were recorded for this clonotype. The V gene is TRBV20-1, the J gene TRBJ2-4; 12 bases are shared with TRBD2. The trim removed 4 bases at V and 8 bases at J, leaving 9 bases unmatched. The CDR3 length is 15 residues. CDR1 and CDR2 (germline): DFQATT, SNEGSKA (reference sequence). In DNA, the CDR3 is TGCAGTGCTACTCTAGCGGGAGGGCCCCCAGACATTCAGTACTTC. This encodes CSATLAGGPPDIQYF.

A few counts support this clonotype. The rearrangement uses TRBV7-8 and TRBJ1-3, with D hard to call. The CDR3 length is 15 residues. Germline values: CDR1 SGHVS, CDR2 FQNEAQ. The V end lost 4 bases, the J end lost 2 bases, and 12 bases lay between the germline ends. CDR3 loop: CASSSDPDAGNTIYF. The CDR3 bases are TGTGCCAGCAGCTCTGATCCCGACGCTGGAAACACCATATATTTT.

V is TRBV16 and J is TRBJ2-7; D is ambiguous. The CDR3 has 12 amino acids. Trimming pared 5 bases from V and 4 bases from J, leaving 9 bases between. The germline gives CDR1 KGHSY, CDR2 FQNENV. The CDR3 reads CASSSEAYEQYF. The CDR3 bases are TGTGCCAGCAGCAGTGAGGCTTACGAGCAGTACTTC. Filled out from reference TRBV16 and TRBJ2-7, the complete variable domain reads GEEVAQTPKHLVRGEGQKAKLYCAPIKGHSYVFWYQQVLKNEFKFLISFQNENVFDETGMPKERFSAKCLPNSPCSLEIQATKLEDSAVYFCASSSEAYEQYFGPGTRLTVT.

This sequence joins TRBV6-5 and TRBJ1-4, with a tentative D call TRBD1 (5 bases). The CDR3 has 14 residues. Germline CDR1 MNHEY, CDR2 SVGAGI. The V end lost 2 bases, the J end lost 6 bases, and 10 bases lay between the germline ends. For the CDR3, the DNA is TGTGCCAGCAGTTACGGGGGGACGGATGAAAAACTGTTTTTT. Amino acid sequence: CASSYGGTDEKLFF.

This clonotype was recorded many times. The V gene is TRBV29-1, the J gene TRBJ1-1, with D possibly TRBD1 on 6 matching bases. The CDR3 loop spans 13 amino acids. The germline V and J ends were trimmed by 7 bases and 1 base, with 13 bases remaining between them. Germline V lookup: CDR1 SQVTM, CDR2 ANQGSEA. The CDR3, as DNA: TGCAGCGCTAACAGGGTCAGGAACACTGAAGCTTTCTTT. It codes for CSANRVRNTEAFF.